This T cell receptor beta chain came from a study of blood T cell repertoires in COVID-19. There are 15 residues in the CDR3. Germline lookup yields CDR1 SEHNR and CDR2 FQNEAQ (reference sequence). The V end lost 2 bases, the J end lost 1 base, and 11 bases lay between the germline ends. Generated by immunoSEQ multiplex PCR, the TCRdb table keeps only in-frame clones and is missing some. This table holds around 170,000 clones, about 85% found once. The source is an older man who had recovered from COVID-19. Sample: peripheral blood. V usage is TRBV7-9 and J usage is TRBJ1-1; tentative D call: TRBD1 (5 bases). CDR3 in amino acids: CASSLTGMANTEAFF. The CDR3 region has the DNA TGTGCCAGCAGCTTAACAGGAATGGCGAACACTGAAGCTTTCTTT. Looking up the rest from reference TRBV7-9 and TRBJ1-1 gives the full variable domain: DTGVSQNPRHKITKRGQNVTFRCDPISEHNRLYWYRQTLGQGPEFLTYFQNEAQLEKSRLLSDRFSAERPKGSFSTLEIQRTEQGDSAMYLCASSLTGMANTEAFFGQGTRLTVV.